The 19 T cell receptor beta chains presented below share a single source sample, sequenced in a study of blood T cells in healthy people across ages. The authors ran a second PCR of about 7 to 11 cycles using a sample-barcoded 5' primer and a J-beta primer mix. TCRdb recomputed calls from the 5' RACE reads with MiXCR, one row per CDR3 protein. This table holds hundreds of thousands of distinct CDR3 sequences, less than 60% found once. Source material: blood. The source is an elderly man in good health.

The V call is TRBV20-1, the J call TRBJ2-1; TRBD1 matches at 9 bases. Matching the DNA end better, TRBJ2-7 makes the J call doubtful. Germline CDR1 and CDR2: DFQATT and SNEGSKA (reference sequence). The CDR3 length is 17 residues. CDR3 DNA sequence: TGCAGTGTAGTGGACACAGGGGGCTTGAGCTCCTACAATGAGCAGTACTTC. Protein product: CSVVDTGGLSSYNEQYF.

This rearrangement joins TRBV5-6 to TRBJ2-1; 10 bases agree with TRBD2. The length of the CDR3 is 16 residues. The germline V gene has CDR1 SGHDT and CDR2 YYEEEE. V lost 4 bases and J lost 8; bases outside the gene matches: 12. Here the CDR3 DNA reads TGTGCCAGCAGCCTTCCTATTAGCGGGGGGATAGATGAGCAGTTCTTC. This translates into CASSLPISGGIDEQFF.

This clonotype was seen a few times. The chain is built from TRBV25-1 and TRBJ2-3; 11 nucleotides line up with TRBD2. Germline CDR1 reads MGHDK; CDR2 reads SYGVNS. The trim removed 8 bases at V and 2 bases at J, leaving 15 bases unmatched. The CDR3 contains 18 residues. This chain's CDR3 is CASGIAGGLSSLTDTQYF. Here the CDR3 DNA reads TGTGCCAGCGGAATAGCGGGAGGGCTCTCCTCACTCACAGATACGCAGTATTTT.

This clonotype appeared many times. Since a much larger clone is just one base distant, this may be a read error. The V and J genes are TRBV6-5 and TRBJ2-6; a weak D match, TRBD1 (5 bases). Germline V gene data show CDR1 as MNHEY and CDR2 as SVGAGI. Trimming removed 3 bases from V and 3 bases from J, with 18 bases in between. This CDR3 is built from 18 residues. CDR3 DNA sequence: TGTGCCAGCAGTTATGGGGCAGGTGCCTGCGGTGGGGCCAACGTCCTGACTTTC. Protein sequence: CASSYGAGACGGANVLTF.

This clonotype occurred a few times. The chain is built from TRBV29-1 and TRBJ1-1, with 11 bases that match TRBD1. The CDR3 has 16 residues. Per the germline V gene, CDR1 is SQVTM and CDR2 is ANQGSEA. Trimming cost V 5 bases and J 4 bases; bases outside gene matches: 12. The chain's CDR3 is CSVPFGTGGGSTEAFF. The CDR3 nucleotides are TGCAGCGTTCCATTCGGGACAGGGGGTGGGAGCACTGAAGCTTTCTTT. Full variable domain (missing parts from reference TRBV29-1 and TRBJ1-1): SAVISQKPSRDICQRGTSLTIQCQVDSQVTMMFWYRQQPGQSLTLIATANQGSEATYESGFVIDKFPISRPNLTFSTLTVSNMSPEDSSIYLCSVPFGTGGGSTEAFFGQGTRLTVV.

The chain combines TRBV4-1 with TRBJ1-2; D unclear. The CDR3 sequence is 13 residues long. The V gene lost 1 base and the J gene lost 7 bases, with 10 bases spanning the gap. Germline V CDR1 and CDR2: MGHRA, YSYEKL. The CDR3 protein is CASSQGLGIGYTF. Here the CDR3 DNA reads TGCGCCAGCAGCCAAGGTTTGGGCATTGGCTACACCTTC.

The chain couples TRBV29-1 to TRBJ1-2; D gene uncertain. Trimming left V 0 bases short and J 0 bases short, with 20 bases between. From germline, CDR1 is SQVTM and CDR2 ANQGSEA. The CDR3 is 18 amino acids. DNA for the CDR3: TGCAGCGTTGAAGATCCATTCCAGTCGGGGAGGCCTAACTATGGCTACACCTTC. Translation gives CSVEDPFQSGRPNYGYTF.

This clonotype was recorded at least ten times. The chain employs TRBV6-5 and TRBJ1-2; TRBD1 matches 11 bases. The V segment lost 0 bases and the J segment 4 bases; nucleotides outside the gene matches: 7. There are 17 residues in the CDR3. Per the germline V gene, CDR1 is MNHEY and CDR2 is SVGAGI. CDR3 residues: CASSYSSGTGGSYGYTF. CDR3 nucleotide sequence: TGTGCCAGCAGTTACTCGTCCGGGACAGGGGGTTCCTATGGCTACACCTTC.

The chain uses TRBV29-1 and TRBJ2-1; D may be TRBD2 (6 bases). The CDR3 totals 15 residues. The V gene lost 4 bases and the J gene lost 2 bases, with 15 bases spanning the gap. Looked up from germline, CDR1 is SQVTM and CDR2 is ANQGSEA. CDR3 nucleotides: TGCAGCGTTGGGGGACTCGGGACCACCTACAATGAGCAGTTCTTC. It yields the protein CSVGGLGTTYNEQFF.

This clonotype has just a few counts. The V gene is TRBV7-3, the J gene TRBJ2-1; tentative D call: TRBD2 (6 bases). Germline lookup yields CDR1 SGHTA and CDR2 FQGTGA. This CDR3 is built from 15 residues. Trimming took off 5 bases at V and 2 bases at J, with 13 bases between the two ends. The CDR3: CASSIGTFPYNEQFF. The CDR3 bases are TGTGCCAGCAGCATCGGGACTTTCCCCTACAATGAGCAGTTCTTC.

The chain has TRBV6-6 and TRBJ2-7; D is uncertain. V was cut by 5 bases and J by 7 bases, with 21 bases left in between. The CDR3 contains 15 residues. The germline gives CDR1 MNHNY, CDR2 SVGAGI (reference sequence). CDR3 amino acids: CASSPFGQSVGEQYF. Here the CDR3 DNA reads TGTGCCAGCAGTCCATTTGGGCAGTCCGTAGGTGAGCAGTACTTC.

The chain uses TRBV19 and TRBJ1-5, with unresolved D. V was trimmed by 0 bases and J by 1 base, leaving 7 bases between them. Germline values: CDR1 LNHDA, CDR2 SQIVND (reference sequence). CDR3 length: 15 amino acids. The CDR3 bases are TGTGCCAGTAGTATAGAAGGAAGAAGCAATCAGCCCCAGCATTTT. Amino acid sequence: CASSIEGRSNQPQHF.

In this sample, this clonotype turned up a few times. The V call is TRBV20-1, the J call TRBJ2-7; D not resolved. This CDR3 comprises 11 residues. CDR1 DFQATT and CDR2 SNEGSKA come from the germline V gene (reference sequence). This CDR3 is CGLFSSYEQYF. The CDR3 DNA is TGCGGTCTATTTAGCTCCTACGAGCAGTACTTC.

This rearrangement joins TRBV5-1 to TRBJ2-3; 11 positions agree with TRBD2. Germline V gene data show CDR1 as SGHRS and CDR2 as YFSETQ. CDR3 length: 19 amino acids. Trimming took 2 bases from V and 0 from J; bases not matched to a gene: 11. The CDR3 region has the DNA TGCGCCAGCAGCTTAGGGCTAGCGGGGGGTGTACGTAGCACAGATACGCAGTATTTT. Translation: CASSLGLAGGVRSTDTQYF.

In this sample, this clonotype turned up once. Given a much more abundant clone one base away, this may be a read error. CDR3: CASSQDGCEQFF. The DNA of the CDR3 is TGTGCCAGCAGCCAAGACGGCTGTGAGCAGTTCTTC. This rearrangement joins TRBV3-1 to TRBJ2-1, with D unresolved. Germline V gene data show CDR1 as LGHDT and CDR2 as YNNKEL (reference sequence). The V end was cut by 0 bases, the J end by 9 bases, with 6 bases between. The CDR3 consists of 12 residues.

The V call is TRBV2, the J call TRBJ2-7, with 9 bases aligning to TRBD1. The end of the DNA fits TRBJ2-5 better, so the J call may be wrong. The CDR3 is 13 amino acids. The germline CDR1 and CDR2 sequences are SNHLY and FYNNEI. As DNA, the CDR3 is TGTGCCAACGCTCGACAGGGGGGCGAGACCCAGTACTTC. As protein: CANARQGGETQYF.

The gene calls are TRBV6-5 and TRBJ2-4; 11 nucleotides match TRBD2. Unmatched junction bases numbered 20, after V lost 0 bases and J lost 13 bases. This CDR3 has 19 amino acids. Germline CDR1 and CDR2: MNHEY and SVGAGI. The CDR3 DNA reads TGTGCCAGCAGTTACTCCCATAGCGGGGGGGTACGAAGGGGGGATGAGCAGTACTTC. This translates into CASSYSHSGGVRRGDEQYF.

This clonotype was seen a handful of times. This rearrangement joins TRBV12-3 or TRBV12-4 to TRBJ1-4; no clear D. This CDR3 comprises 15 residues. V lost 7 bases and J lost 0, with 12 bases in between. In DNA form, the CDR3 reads TGTGCCAGCACCCGGTCAGGCTCAACTAATGAAAAACTGTTTTTT. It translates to CASTRSGSTNEKLFF.

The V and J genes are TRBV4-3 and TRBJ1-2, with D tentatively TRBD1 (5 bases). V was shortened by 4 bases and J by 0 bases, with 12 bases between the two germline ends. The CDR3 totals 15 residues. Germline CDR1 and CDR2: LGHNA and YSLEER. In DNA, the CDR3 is TGCGCCAGCAGCCTTAACCGACAGTCTAACTATGGCTACACCTTC. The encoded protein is CASSLNRQSNYGYTF.